This entry features one T cell receptor beta chain sequence. What it binds is not known. This record belongs to a study of regulatory T cells in long-lasting Graves disease. Study results and caveats: Persistent patients shared thousands of public clonotypes among themselves. Newly diagnosed patients shared fewer, at about a thousand. Lower TCR diversity was seen in persistent Graves' patients than in newly diagnosed ones. TRBV28, TRBJ1-2 and TRBJ2-5 were favored in persistent disease.

Trimming shortened V by 5 bases and J by 4 bases, and 11 bases separated the two germline ends. Germline CDR1 is MNHEY and CDR2 is SMNVEV (reference sequence). The CDR3 is 13 residues long. Time point indicated: persistent/refractory GD, antithyroid drugs over 5 years with positive TRAb. With RNA extracted from PBMCs as input, the TCR library was made. The authors built TCR beta libraries using iRepertoire HTBI primers and Arm-PCR of CDR3 regions. TCRdb analysed the multiplex PCR reads with MiXCR anew, one entry per CDR3 protein. The sample lists a few hundred thousand distinct CDR3 sequences; about 25% were seen once.

The clonotype comes from a female donor with Graves disease. The V call is TRBV27, the J call TRBJ1-1; the D is unclear. This material consisted of peripheral blood mononuclear cells (PBMCs), taken when the disease was refractory, from a patient treated with antithyroid drugs. The CDR3 loop reads CASSLTSFTEAFF. The CDR3 DNA follows: TGTGCCAGCAGTCTCACTTCTTTCACTGAAGCTTTCTTT.